This TCR beta chain was sequenced in a study of control samples from healthy donors and cancer patients. The CDR3 totals 16 residues. V gave up 4 bases and J gave up 10 bases, with 20 bases separating them. Germline V gene sequence: CDR1 MDHEN, CDR2 SYDVKM. Profiling relied on immunoSEQ multiplex PCR, and the TCRdb table lists in-frame clones only, not all of them. The sample has some 100,000 clones; 80% to 90% are singletons. The sequence came from a man aged 25-45 years in good health. Sequencing used blood. The chain couples TRBV28 to TRBJ1-6; D may be TRBD1 (6 bases). The CDR3 DNA reads as TGTGCCAGCAGTTCCCCTTCCGGAGGGGGTTGGTCACCCCTCCACTTT. It yields the protein CASSSPSGGGWSPLHF.